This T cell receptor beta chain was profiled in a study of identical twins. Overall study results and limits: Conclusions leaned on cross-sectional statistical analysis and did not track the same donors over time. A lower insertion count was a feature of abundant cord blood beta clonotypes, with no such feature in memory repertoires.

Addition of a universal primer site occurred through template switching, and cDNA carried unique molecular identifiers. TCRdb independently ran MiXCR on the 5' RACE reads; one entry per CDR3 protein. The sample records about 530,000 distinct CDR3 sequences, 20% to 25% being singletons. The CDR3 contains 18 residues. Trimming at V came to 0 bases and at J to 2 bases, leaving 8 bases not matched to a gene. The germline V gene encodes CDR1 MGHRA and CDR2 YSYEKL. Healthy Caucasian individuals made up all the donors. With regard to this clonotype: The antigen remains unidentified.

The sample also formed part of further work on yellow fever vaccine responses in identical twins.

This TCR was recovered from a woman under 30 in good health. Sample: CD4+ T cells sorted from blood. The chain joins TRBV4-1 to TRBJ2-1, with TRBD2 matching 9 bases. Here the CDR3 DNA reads TGCGCCAGCAGCCAAGAATGGATAACTAGCGGGCCCTACAATGAGCAGTTCTTC. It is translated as CASSQEWITSGPYNEQFF.